The present TCR beta chain was sequenced within a study of blood T cell repertoires in COVID-19. On the study more broadly: From the United States, Italy and Spain came samples of acute and convalescent COVID-19.

Germline V gene lookup returns CDR1 KGHSH and CDR2 LQKENI. The CDR3 runs to 14 residues. With 5 bases removed from V and 7 bases from J, the gap between germline ends came to 15 bases. How the authors handled the data: Amplifying reference gene primers gave estimates of nucleated cell counts. Sequenced by immunoSEQ multiplex PCR; TCRdb stores in-frame clones only, minus some. D and trimming were read from the DNA, whereas the V and J calls and clone size are those reported in that table. The sample lists over 130,000 clones, 70% to 90% occurring once. Sequenced material: peripheral blood. The chain is built from TRBV18 and TRBJ2-1; the D gene is possibly TRBD2 (5 bases). This TCR was recovered from a human donor in a cohort sampled during active COVID-19. In DNA, the CDR3 is TGTGCCAGCTCAGAAACGTTGAGAGGGAATGAGCAGTTCTTC. This codes for CASSETLRGNEQFF. The full variable domain, its missing parts supplied by reference TRBV18 and TRBJ2-1, is NAGVMQNPRHLVRRRGQEARLRCSPMKGHSHVYWYRQLPEEGLKFMVYLQKENIIDESGMPKERFSAEFPKEGPSILRIQQVVRGDSAAYFCASSETLRGNEQFFGPGTRLTVL.